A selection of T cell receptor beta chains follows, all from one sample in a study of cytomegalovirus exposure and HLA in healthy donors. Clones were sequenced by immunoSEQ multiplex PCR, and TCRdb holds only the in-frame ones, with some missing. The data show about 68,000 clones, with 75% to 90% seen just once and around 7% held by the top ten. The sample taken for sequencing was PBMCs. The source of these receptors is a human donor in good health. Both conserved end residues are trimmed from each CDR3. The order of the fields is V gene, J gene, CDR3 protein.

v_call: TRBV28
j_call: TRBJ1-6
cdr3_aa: ATHGGSKSPLH

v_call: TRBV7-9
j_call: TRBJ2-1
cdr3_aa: ASSLGQGNEQF

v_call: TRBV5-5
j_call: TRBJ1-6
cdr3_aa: ASSSPGTGDSPLH

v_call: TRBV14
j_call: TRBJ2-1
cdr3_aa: ASSQERVSEQF

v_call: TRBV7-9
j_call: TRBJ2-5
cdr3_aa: ASSLFETQY

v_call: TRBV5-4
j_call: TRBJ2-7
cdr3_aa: ASSLAAGGVQY

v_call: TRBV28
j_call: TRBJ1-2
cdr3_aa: ASRHSHYGYT

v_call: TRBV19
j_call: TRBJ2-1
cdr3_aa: ASSTGNYNEQF

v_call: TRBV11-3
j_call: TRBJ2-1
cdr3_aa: ASSGQGRNEQF

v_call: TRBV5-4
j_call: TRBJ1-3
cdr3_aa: ASSLGGTGILSGNTIY

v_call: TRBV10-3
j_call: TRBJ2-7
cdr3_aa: AITPSGEGAEQY

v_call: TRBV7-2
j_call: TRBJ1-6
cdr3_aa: ASSLDFRHDSPLH

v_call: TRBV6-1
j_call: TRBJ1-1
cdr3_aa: ASTQPGGTEAF

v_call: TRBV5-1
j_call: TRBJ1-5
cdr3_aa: ASSLAGGRDQPQH

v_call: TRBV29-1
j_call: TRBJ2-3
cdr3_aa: SVEVAGTDTQY

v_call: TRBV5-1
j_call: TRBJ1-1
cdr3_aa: ASMPRGSPEAF

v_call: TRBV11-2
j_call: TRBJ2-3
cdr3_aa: ASSLVVGRTDTQY

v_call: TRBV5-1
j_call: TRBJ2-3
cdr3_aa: ASSPSGGTDTQY

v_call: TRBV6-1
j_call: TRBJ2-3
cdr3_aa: ASSNYRGGTDTQY

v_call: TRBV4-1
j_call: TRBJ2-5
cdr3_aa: ASSQTSGGSWTQY

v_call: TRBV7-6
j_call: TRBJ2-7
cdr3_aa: ASRNDRDSYEQY

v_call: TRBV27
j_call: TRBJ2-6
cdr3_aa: ASRTWTGSSGANVLT

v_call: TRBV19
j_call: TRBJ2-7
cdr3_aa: ASSIAGAQASYEQY

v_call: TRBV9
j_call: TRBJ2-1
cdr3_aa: ASSVGGAGTPPEQF

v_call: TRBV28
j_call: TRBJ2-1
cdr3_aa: ASSLPSGQAYNEQF

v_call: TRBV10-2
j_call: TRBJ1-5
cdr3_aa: ASRGQSNQPQH

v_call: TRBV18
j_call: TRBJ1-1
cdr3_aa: ASSPRGTGDRTEAF

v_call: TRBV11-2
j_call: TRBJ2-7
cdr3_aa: ASSLSPGTDEQY

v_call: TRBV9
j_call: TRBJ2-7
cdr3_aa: ASSLAASSYEQY

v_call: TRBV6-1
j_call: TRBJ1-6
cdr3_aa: ASRILQGDSPLH

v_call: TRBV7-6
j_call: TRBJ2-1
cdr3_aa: ASSLTSGVSYNEQF

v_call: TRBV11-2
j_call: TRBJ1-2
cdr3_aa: ASSLDEANYGYT

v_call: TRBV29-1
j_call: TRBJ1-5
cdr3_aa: SVGHASNQPQH

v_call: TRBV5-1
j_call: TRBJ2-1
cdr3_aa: ASSYWTGGNEQF

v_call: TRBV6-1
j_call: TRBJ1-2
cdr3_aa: ASKGQGAPSHGYT